A single sample is the source of the 9 T cell receptor beta chains below, sequenced in a study of shared clonotypes between healthy human individuals. Cells designated naive CD8 were CD45RO-negative and were positively selected for CCR7, with terminally differentiated effector memory CD45RA+ cells excluded. TCRdb's table, derived via immunoSEQ multiplex PCR, lists solely in-frame clones and lacks some. The repertoire consists of 760,000 or so clones, with 90% to 97% occurring once and the leading ten covering less than 0.25%. Sample: naive CD8+ T cells sorted from blood. These receptor sequences come from a man aged 25 to 40 in good health.

V usage is TRBV5-4 and J usage is TRBJ2-1; 15 bases are shared with TRBD2. Losses at the gene ends were 4 bases for V and 8 bases for J; bases not matched to a gene: 4. The CDR3 extends over 15 amino acids. Germline CDR1 and CDR2: SGHNT and YYREEE (reference sequence). The CDR3 DNA reads as TGTGCCAGCAGCCCAGGACTAGCGGGGGGGGATGAGCAGTTCTTC. This gives the protein CASSPGLAGGDEQFF.

As to this clone: Because the CDR3's place on the DNA is in doubt, the DNA is left out and the CDR3 is given as listed by TCRdb. The CDR3 region is CASSSVAGGSSLHSYEQYF. The chain links TRBV12-1 to TRBJ2-7; the DNA was not compared with TRBD2, the D call given in the table. TRBV12-1 is reported as a pseudogene. The CDR3 sequence runs 19 residues, both termini included.

This clone occurred once. The chain joins TRBV6-5 to TRBJ2-7; possibly TRBD1 for D (5 bases). Germline values: CDR1 MNHEY, CDR2 SVGAGI. Trimming removed 2 bases from V and 2 bases from J, with 16 bases in between. This CDR3 has 16 residues. The CDR3 spells CASSYEQAQTTYEQYF. Here the CDR3 DNA reads TGTGCCAGCAGTTACGAACAGGCGCAGACCACCTACGAGCAGTACTTC.

This chain's CDR3 is CSAQDFSNGNIQYF. The DNA of the CDR3 is TGCAGCGCACAGGACTTTTCAAACGGAAACATTCAGTACTTC. The chain carries TRBV29-1 and TRBJ2-4; D tentatively reads TRBD1 or TRBD2 (5 bases each). Per germline, CDR1 SQVTM and CDR2 ANQGSEA. The ends were cut back, 7 bases at V and 6 bases at J, with 19 bases in the middle. The CDR3 has 14 amino acids.

The gene calls are TRBV7-8 and TRBJ2-2; the D gene is possibly TRBD1 (5 bases). V gave up 1 base and J gave up 2 bases, with 14 bases separating them. CDR1 and CDR2 from the germline V gene are SGHVS and FQNEAQ. The CDR3 extends over 17 amino acids. This chain's CDR3 is CASSLDVRAGNTGELFF. DNA of the CDR3: TGTGCCAGCAGCTTAGACGTCAGGGCTGGAAACACCGGGGAGCTGTTTTTT. Looking up the rest from reference TRBV7-8 and TRBJ2-2 gives the full variable domain: GAGVSQSPRYKVAKRGQDVALRCDPISGHVSLFWYQQALGQGPEFLTYFQNEAQLDKSGLPSDRFFAERPEGSVSTLKIQRTQQEDSAVYLCASSLDVRAGNTGELFFGEGSRLTVL.

The V call is TRBV6-5, the J call TRBJ2-7, with D uncertain. Germline CDR1 reads MNHEY; CDR2 reads SVGAGI. Trimming took off 4 bases at V and 4 bases at J, with 11 bases between the two ends. This CDR3 comprises 13 residues. CDR3 residues: CASSFTRAYEQYF. CDR3 coding DNA: TGTGCCAGCAGTTTCACAAGGGCGTACGAGCAGTACTTC.

V usage is TRBV15 and J usage is TRBJ1-1; 7 bases align to TRBD1. Germline CDR1 is LNHNV and CDR2 is YYDKDF (reference sequence). The ends lost 2 bases at V and 0 bases at J; junction bases unmatched: 6. This CDR3 has 16 residues. The CDR3 DNA sequence: TGTGCCACCAGCAGACCGAAGGACAGGCTGAACACTGAAGCTTTCTTT. Its translation is CATSRPKDRLNTEAFF.

In its sample, this clone was seen once. The rearrangement links TRBV7-6 to TRBJ2-7; tentative D call: TRBD1 (6 bases). Germline V gene sequence: CDR1 SGHVS, CDR2 FNYEAQ. This CDR3 contains 15 residues. Between the trimmed V and J ends, which lost 0 bases and 6 bases, there was a span of 15 bases. CDR3 coding DNA: TGTGCCAGCAGCTTAGCCAGGGGCAGTCCCGGCGAGCAGTACTTC. This translates into CASSLARGSPGEQYF. Looking up the rest from reference TRBV7-6 and TRBJ2-7 gives the full variable domain: GAGVSQSPRYKVTKRGQDVALRCDPISGHVSLYWYRQALGQGPEFLTYFNYEAQQDKSGLPNDRFSAERPEGSISTLTIQRTEQRDSAMYRCASSLARGSPGEQYFGPGTRLTVT.

The J gene is TRBJ2-6, the V gene TRBV7-8, with 9 bases matching TRBD1. V was clipped by 5 bases and J by 2 bases; unmatched bases: 7. The CDR3 consists of 17 residues. In germline, CDR1 is SGHVS, CDR2 FQNEAQ. The CDR3 DNA reads TGTGCCAGCAGCATAGGGACAGGGTCGCCTGGGGCCAACGTCCTGACTTTC. It is translated as CASSIGTGSPGANVLTF.